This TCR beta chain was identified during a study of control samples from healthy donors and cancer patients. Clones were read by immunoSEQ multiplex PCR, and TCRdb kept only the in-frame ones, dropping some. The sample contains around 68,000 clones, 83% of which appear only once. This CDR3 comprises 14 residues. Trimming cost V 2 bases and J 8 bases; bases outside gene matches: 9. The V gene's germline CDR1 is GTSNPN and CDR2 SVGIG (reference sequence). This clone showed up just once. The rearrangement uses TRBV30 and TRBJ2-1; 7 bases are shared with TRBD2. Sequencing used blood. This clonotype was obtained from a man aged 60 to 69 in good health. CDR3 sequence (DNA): TGTGCCTGGAGTCCTGTGACTAGCCAGGATGAGCAGTTCTTC. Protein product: CAWSPVTSQDEQFF.